The 3 T cell receptor beta chains presented below share a single source sample, sequenced in a study of blood T cell repertoires in COVID-19. Libraries were prepared by immunoSEQ multiplex PCR; TCRdb keeps only in-frame clonotypes and omits some of them. Of approximately 68,000 clones listed, around 83% are singletons. The sequenced material came from peripheral blood. The receptors were gathered from a woman aged 55-75 years with acute or convalescent COVID-19.

V and J are TRBV7-2 and TRBJ1-1, with D perhaps TRBD1 (5 bases). This CDR3 has 14 amino acids. The germline gives CDR1 SGHTA, CDR2 FQGNSA. V lost 4 bases and J lost 2, with 11 bases in between. The CDR3 bases are TGTGCCAGCAGCTACTCGGGGGGAAACACTGAAGCTTTCTTT. Amino acid sequence: CASSYSGGNTEAFF.

This chain uses TRBV5-1 with TRBJ1-4; TRBD1 aligns across 9 bases. The CDR3 contains 17 residues. Germline lookup yields CDR1 SGHRS and CDR2 YFSETQ. Trimming cost V 2 bases and J 3 bases; bases outside gene matches: 8. This CDR3 reads CASSLGQGRMANEKLFF. CDR3 bases: TGCGCCAGCAGCTTAGGACAGGGGAGAATGGCTAATGAAAAACTGTTTTTT.

The chain recombines TRBV5-6 with TRBJ1-5; 7 positions match TRBD1. The CDR3 has 18 residues. Losses at the gene ends were 3 bases for V and 0 bases for J; bases not matched to a gene: 12. From germline, CDR1 is SGHDT and CDR2 YYEEEE. This CDR3 reads CASSSGTVSRYSNQPQHF. The CDR3 DNA reads as TGTGCCAGCAGCTCCGGGACAGTAAGCCGTTATAGCAATCAGCCCCAGCATTTT.